This T cell receptor beta chain was identified during a study of blood T cell repertoires in COVID-19. On the study more broadly: Collection of acute and convalescent COVID-19 samples took place in the United States, Italy and Spain. In each case, the material was cDNA or gDNA derived from T cells, B-cell-depleted T cells, or PBMCs.

Per the germline V gene, CDR1 is MDHEN and CDR2 is SYDVKM. This CDR3 is built from 14 residues. The V gene lost 7 bases and the J gene lost 7 bases, with 17 bases spanning the gap. Original analysis: Researchers report that nucleated cell counts were estimated from reference gene primer amplification. Assay: immunoSEQ multiplex PCR; the TCRdb copy retains only in-frame clones and omits some. V, J and clone size are taken as reported in that table, and D and trimming were inferred from the DNA itself. This sample has about 29,000 clones, with roughly 90% found just once. V and J are TRBV28 and TRBJ1-5; perhaps TRBD1 as D (5 bases). The source is a human donor in a cohort sampled during active COVID-19. Sequencing used peripheral blood. CDR3 sequence reads: CASTLGGRGQPQHF. The CDR3, as DNA: TGTGCCAGCACCTTGGGGGGAAGGGGACAGCCCCAGCATTTT.